One and the same sample provided the 29 T cell receptor beta chains below, sequenced in a study of blood T cell repertoires in COVID-19. Method: immunoSEQ multiplex PCR; TCRdb's copy keeps in-frame clones and lacks some. The data contain approximately 110,000 clones, 80% to 90% of them singletons. Sequenced sample: peripheral blood. Receptor source: a man aged 35-49 years with acute or convalescent COVID-19.

This chain links TRBV5-5 with TRBJ2-7; D unresolved. The CDR3 is 13 residues long. The V gene lost 0 bases and the J gene lost 1 base, with 5 bases spanning the gap. From germline, CDR1 is SGHKS and CDR2 YYEKEE (reference sequence). The CDR3 loop is CASSLVESYEQYF. The CDR3 nucleotides are TGTGCCAGCAGCTTGGTAGAATCCTACGAGCAGTACTTC. Variable domain in full (rest from reference TRBV5-5 and TRBJ2-7): DAGVTQSPTHLIKTRGQQVTLRCSPISGHKSVSWYQQVLGQGPQFIFQYYEKEERGRGNFPDRFSARQFPNYSSELNVNALLLGDSALYLCASSLVESYEQYFGPGTRLTVT.

The chain joins TRBV12-5 to TRBJ2-2, with D possibly being TRBD1 (6 bases). CDR3 length: 13 amino acids. Germline loops: CDR1 LGHNT, CDR2 FRNRAP. The V end lost 1 base, the J end lost 6 bases, and 6 bases lay between the germline ends. The CDR3 DNA follows: TGTGCTAGTGGTTTGGCAGGGGCCGGGGAGCTGTTTTTT. It codes for CASGLAGAGELFF.

The rearrangement joins TRBV11-2 to TRBJ1-6; D perhaps matches TRBD1 (6 bases). This CDR3 contains 16 residues. V dropped 2 bases and J dropped 7 bases, with 15 bases sitting between them. Germline-derived CDR1 and CDR2 are SGHAT and FQNNGV. In DNA form, the CDR3 reads TGTGCCAGCAGCTTAAGGGCGGACAGCACCAATTCACCCCTCCACTTT. This gives the protein CASSLRADSTNSPLHF.

The chain has TRBV5-4 and TRBJ2-7; weak D call: TRBD1 (6 bases). There are 15 residues in the CDR3. The ends were cut back, 2 bases at V and 0 bases at J, with 12 bases in the middle. In germline, CDR1 is SGHNT, CDR2 YYREEE (reference sequence). This CDR3 is CASSFRQESSYEQYF. CDR3 DNA: TGTGCCAGCAGCTTCCGACAGGAGAGCTCCTACGAGCAGTACTTC.

The chain has TRBV19 and TRBJ1-1; D gene uncertain. Trimming took 10 bases from V and 4 from J, leaving 7 bases between them. This CDR3 has 10 amino acids. Germline loops: CDR1 LNHDA, CDR2 SQIVND (reference sequence). The CDR3 DNA reads as TGTGCCACGGAGGGCACTGAAGCTTTCTTT. It yields the protein CATEGTEAFF.

The chain couples TRBV5-1 to TRBJ1-1, with 11 positions matching TRBD1. The CDR3 is 14 amino acids. CDR1 is SGHRS, CDR2 YFSETQ, per germline. V lost 8 bases, J lost 0 bases, and 3 bases stayed unmatched. CDR3 loop: CASRTGGLNTEAFF. CDR3 DNA sequence: TGCGCCAGTAGGACAGGGGGCTTGAACACTGAAGCTTTCTTT.

The rearrangement links TRBV5-6 to TRBJ2-1; tentative D call: TRBD2 (6 bases). Per germline, CDR1 SGHDT and CDR2 YYEEEE. Trimming took 0 bases from V and 5 from J, leaving 12 bases between them. The CDR3 runs 15 residues. The CDR3 DNA is TGTGCCAGCAGCTTGGCGGGGTGGGAGGACAATGAGCAGTTCTTC. This gives the protein CASSLAGWEDNEQFF.

The rearrangement links TRBV7-8 to TRBJ2-1; 10 nucleotides align to TRBD2. The J segment lost 9 bases and the V segment lost 5 bases, leaving 10 bases of the junction unmatched. Germline assignment: CDR1 SGHVS and CDR2 FQNEAQ. This CDR3 has 15 amino acids. CDR3 sequence (DNA): TGTGCCAGCAGCCGAGCGGGGGGGCTGTGGAGTGAGCAGTTCTTC. Translated, it gives CASSRAGGLWSEQFF.

V is TRBV5-6 and J is TRBJ2-1, with 12 bases that match TRBD2. V lost 2 bases to trimming and J lost 6 bases; unmatched junction nucleotides: 3. The germline gives CDR1 SGHDT, CDR2 YYEEEE. The CDR3 totals 15 residues. The CDR3: CASSLKLAGGNEQFF. CDR3 in DNA: TGTGCCAGCAGCTTAAAACTAGCGGGGGGCAATGAGCAGTTCTTC.

J is TRBJ2-2 and V is TRBV6-2 or TRBV6-3; a possible D gene is TRBD2 (5 bases). V shed 5 bases and J shed 4 bases, with 14 bases lying between them. The length of the CDR3 is 15 residues. The V gene's germline CDR1 is MNHEY and CDR2 SVGEGT. This chain's CDR3 is CASSPEAPGTGELFF. Written as DNA, the CDR3 is TGTGCCAGCAGTCCGGAGGCCCCGGGCACCGGGGAGCTGTTTTTT.

The V call is TRBV7-2, the J call TRBJ1-6; 8 nucleotides match TRBD1. Looked up from germline, CDR1 is SGHTA and CDR2 is FQGNSA. Unmatched junction bases numbered 5, after V lost 5 bases and J lost 8 bases. This CDR3 comprises 14 residues. The CDR3 DNA is TGTGCCAGCAGCGTCAGGGGGCCGGATTCACCCCTCCACTTT. Protein product: CASSVRGPDSPLHF.

This chain connects TRBV9 to TRBJ2-3; 12 bases align to TRBD2. Looked up from germline, CDR1 is SGDLS and CDR2 is YYNGEE. V shed 4 bases, J shed 3 bases, and the junction held 6 bases outside the gene matches. CDR3 size: 16 residues. The CDR3, as DNA: TGTGCCAGCAGCCTTAGGACTAGCGGGGATACAGATACGCAGTATTTT. Its translation is CASSLRTSGDTDTQYF.

Written as DNA, the CDR3 is TGCAGTGCTAGGTTCGACTTCGAAGCTTTCTTT. Protein: CSARFDFEAFF. The V gene is TRBV20-1, the J gene TRBJ1-1; D is ambiguous. The V end was cut by 3 bases, the J end by 8 bases, with 10 bases between. Germline V gives CDR1 DFQATT, CDR2 SNEGSKA (reference sequence). CDR3 length: 11 residues.

This chain uses TRBV7-9 with TRBJ2-2; no definite D call. The V end lost 0 bases, the J end lost 4 bases, and 9 bases lay between the germline ends. CDR1 and CDR2 from the germline V gene are SEHNR and FQNEAQ (reference sequence). The CDR3 runs 15 residues. The CDR3: CASSLAGSSTGELFF. The CDR3 nucleotides read TGTGCCAGCAGCTTAGCCGGGTCGTCCACCGGGGAGCTGTTTTTT.

This clone appeared a single time. The J gene is TRBJ2-7, the V gene TRBV14, with 9 bases fitting TRBD1. The CDR3 has 19 residues. Germline V lookup: CDR1 SGHDN, CDR2 FVKESK. J gave up 3 bases and V 0 bases, and 15 bases lay outside the gene matches. The DNA for the CDR3 is TGTGCCAGCAGCCAAGATCGGGTTCCGGGACAGGGTTCGCTCTACGAGCAGTACTTC. Amino acid sequence: CASSQDRVPGQGSLYEQYF.

The sample holds a few counts of this clone. The chain combines TRBV9 with TRBJ2-7, with 9 bases that match TRBD1. Trimming cost V 4 bases and J 7 bases; bases outside gene matches: 9. From germline, CDR1 is SGDLS and CDR2 YYNGEE. This CDR3 is built from 14 residues. CDR3 region: CASSPQTGGGEQYF. The CDR3, as DNA: TGTGCCAGCAGCCCCCAGACAGGGGGGGGTGAGCAGTACTTC.

This sequence joins TRBV30 and TRBJ1-5; weak D call: TRBD1 (6 bases). This CDR3 contains 17 residues. CDR1 is GTSNPN and CDR2 is SVGIG in the germline V gene (reference sequence). Trimming stripped 0 bases from V and 0 bases from J, with 15 bases between. CDR3 amino acids: CAWSVQGYPYSNQPQHF. In nucleotides, the CDR3 is TGTGCCTGGAGTGTCCAGGGGTACCCATATAGCAATCAGCCCCAGCATTTT.

This chain links TRBV14 with TRBJ2-1, with 12 bases identical to TRBD2. V lost 4 bases, J lost 3 bases, and 4 bases stayed unmatched. The CDR3 is 16 amino acids. Looked up from germline, CDR1 is SGHDN and CDR2 is FVKESK. The CDR3: CASSLGLAGRYNEQFF. CDR3 bases: TGTGCCAGCAGCCTTGGACTAGCGGGGCGCTACAATGAGCAGTTCTTC.

This clone has only one observation. This chain uses TRBV7-9 with TRBJ1-4; a possible D gene is TRBD1 (6 bases). V was cut by 5 bases and J by 7 bases, with 14 bases left in between. Germline V gene lookup returns CDR1 SEHNR and CDR2 FQNEAQ (reference sequence). The CDR3 has 14 amino acids. CDR3 sequence (DNA): TGTGCCAGCAGCCCCGGTAGGGGGGGTGAAAAACTGTTTTTT. It yields the protein CASSPGRGGEKLFF.

This clone was seen just once. The chain has TRBV7-2 and TRBJ1-4; TRBD1 matches at 7 bases. Germline CDR1 and CDR2: SGHTA and FQGNSA. The CDR3 contains 12 residues. V lost 3 bases to trimming and J lost 11 bases; unmatched junction nucleotides: 3. The CDR3, as DNA: TGTGCCAGCAGCTTTACAGGGGCGAAACTGTTTTTT. Translation: CASSFTGAKLFF. The full variable domain, rest sourced from reference TRBV7-2 and TRBJ1-4, is GAGVSQSPSNKVTEKGKDVELRCDPISGHTALYWYRQSLGQGLEFLIYFQGNSAPDKSGLPSDRFSAERTGGSVSTLTIQRTQQEDSAVYLCASSFTGAKLFFGSGTQLSVL.

This CDR3 is CAISDGGGYTF. In DNA form, the CDR3 reads TGTGCCATCAGTGACGGTGGTGGCTACACCTTC. The V and J genes are TRBV10-3 and TRBJ1-2, with D uncertain. The V gene's germline CDR1 is ENHRY and CDR2 SYGVKD. This CDR3 comprises 11 residues. Trimming stripped 3 bases from V and 7 bases from J, with 6 bases between.

CDR3 sequence reads: CASSPRTAILYNEQFF. For the CDR3, the DNA is TGTGCCAGCAGCCCCAGGACAGCGATTCTATACAATGAGCAGTTCTTC. This chain joins TRBV13 and TRBJ2-1; a weak D match, TRBD1 (6 bases). Germline V gene sequence: CDR1 PRHDT, CDR2 FYEKMQ (reference sequence). The CDR3 has 16 amino acids. Trimming shortened V by 5 bases and J by 4 bases, and 18 bases separated the two germline ends.

This clone appeared once. V gene TRBV11-2 combines with J gene TRBJ2-3; 11 bases line up with TRBD2. The germline CDR1 and CDR2 sequences are SGHAT and FQNNGV. V shed 7 bases, J shed 4 bases, and the junction held 7 bases outside the gene matches. The CDR3 runs 15 residues. CDR3 region: CASTYNSGGADTQYF. The CDR3 bases are TGTGCCAGCACCTATAATAGCGGGGGGGCAGATACGCAGTATTTT. Using reference TRBV11-2 and TRBJ2-3 for the parts outside the CDR3, the full variable domain is EAGVAQSPRYKIIEKRQSVAFWCNPISGHATLYWYQQILGQGPKLLIQFQNNGVVDDSQLPKDRFSAERLKGVDSTLKIQPAKLEDSAVYLCASTYNSGGADTQYFGPGTRLTVL.

The rearrangement uses TRBV7-9 and TRBJ2-5; tentatively, D is TRBD2 (5 bases). Trimming pared 2 bases from V and 7 bases from J, leaving 5 bases between. This CDR3 spans 11 amino acids. CDR1 and CDR2 from the germline V gene are SEHNR and FQNEAQ (reference sequence). CDR3 coding DNA: TGTGCCAGCAGCTTAAGCGGGACCCAGTACTTC. Translation: CASSLSGTQYF.

This clone was counted once. The chain is built from TRBV6-5 and TRBJ2-2; TRBD1 aligns across 9 bases. The CDR3 is made up of 15 amino acids. In germline, CDR1 is MNHEY, CDR2 SVGAGI. J lost 6 bases, V lost 7 bases, and 9 bases had no gene match. CDR3 coding DNA: TGTGCCAGCAACGCACTCACAGGGGGCTCCGGGGAGCTGTTTTTT. It codes for CASNALTGGSGELFF.

The chain joins TRBV9 to TRBJ2-1, with TRBD2 matching 16 bases. V trimming: 3 bases; J trimming: 1 base; junction bases outside the gene matches: 7. Germline loops: CDR1 SGDLS, CDR2 YYNGEE. This CDR3 region has 19 residues. The CDR3, as DNA: TGTGCCAGCAGCGGACGAGGGACTAGCGGGGGGGAGTCCTACAATGAGCAGTTCTTC. It codes for CASSGRGTSGGESYNEQFF.

The chain carries TRBV12-5 and TRBJ1-2; no clear D gene. Germline CDR1 LGHNT, CDR2 FRNRAP. The CDR3 is 13 amino acids. The V end lost 2 bases, the J end lost 7 bases, and 11 bases lay between the germline ends. For the CDR3, the DNA is TGTGCTAGTGGTTTGTCGCAGGCGACTGGCTACACCTTC. It codes for CASGLSQATGYTF.

The rearrangement joins TRBV5-1 to TRBJ2-1; TRBD1 matches 10 bases. This CDR3 region has 17 residues. Germline CDR1 and CDR2: SGHRS and YFSETQ. Trimming at V came to 1 base and at J to 9 bases, leaving 13 bases not matched to a gene. CDR3 amino acids: CASSLSLGQGSISEQFF. The CDR3 DNA reads as TGCGCCAGCAGCTTGAGTTTGGGACAGGGGAGCATTAGTGAGCAGTTCTTC.

The V call is TRBV15, the J call TRBJ1-5, with 8 bases fitting TRBD1. V gave up 3 bases and J gave up 1 base; unmatched junction bases: 5. Germline V gene data show CDR1 as LNHNV and CDR2 as YYDKDF (reference sequence). The CDR3 consists of 16 residues. The CDR3 DNA sequence: TGTGCCACCAGCAGGATTACAGGGGGAAGCAATCAGCCCCAGCATTTT. Amino acid sequence: CATSRITGGSNQPQHF.